This is a list of T cell receptor beta chains from one sample in a study of blood T cell repertoires in COVID-19. Measured with immunoSEQ multiplex PCR; TCRdb has only the in-frame clones, and not every one. The data show approximately 180,000 clones, with about 84% seen just once and 15% to 20% held by the top ten. What was sequenced was peripheral blood. These receptors all come from a person aged 65 to 79 with COVID-19, enrolled during active disease. CDR3s include the opening cysteine and the closing phenylalanine or tryptophan. The D gene is left open where the match is weak. Some rows mark clone size as missing; the rest say once, few, many or name a class of expanded clone.

abundance,v_gene,j_gene,d_gene,CDR3nt,CDR3aa
.,TRBV30,TRBJ1-2,.,TGTGCCTGGAGTGTTAGCCAGGGGTTTAGCTACACCTTC,CAWSVSQGFSYTF
.,TRBV28,TRBJ1-5,.,TGTGCCAGCGTTTTGAGTTTCGTCGATCAGCCCCAGCATTTT,CASVLSFVDQPQHF
.,TRBV6-5,TRBJ2-3,TRBD2,TGTGCCAGCAGCGCTAGCGGGGGCTTCACAGATACGCAGTATTTT,CASSASGGFTDTQYF
.,TRBV28,TRBJ1-4,TRBD1,TGTGCCACCCTGGACAGGGGGAATGAAAAACTGTTTTTT,CATLDRGNEKLFF
.,TRBV6-5,TRBJ2-5,.,TGTGCCAGCAGTTACTCCAGTGGCGAGACCCAGTACTTC,CASSYSSGETQYF
.,TRBV9,TRBJ1-6,.,TGTGCCAGCAGCGCCCTAGACAGTTATAATTCACCCCTCCACTTT,CASSALDSYNSPLHF
.,TRBV2,TRBJ1-5,.,TGTGCCAGCAGTGAAGAGGGAGCCTATCAGCCCCAGCATTTT,CASSEEGAYQPQHF
.,TRBV28,TRBJ1-2,TRBD1,TGTGCCAGCAGTTCCGGGACAGGTACAAACTATGGCTACACCTTC,CASSSGTGTNYGYTF
once,TRBV4-1,TRBJ1-3,TRBD1,TGCGCCAGCAGCCAAGATCGGGACAGCTACTCTGGAAACACCATATATTTT,CASSQDRDSYSGNTIYF
few,TRBV9,TRBJ1-4,.,TGTGCCAGCAGCGCCATGTCAGGAACTAATGAAAAACTGTTTTTT,CASSAMSGTNEKLFF
.,TRBV15,TRBJ2-2,TRBD1,TGTGCCACCAGCAGATCAACAGGGGCCGGGGAGCTGTTTTTT,CATSRSTGAGELFF
.,TRBV6-2/TRBV6-3,TRBJ2-2,TRBD1,TGTGCCAGCAGTTACAAGGGGACAGGGGCGAACACCGGGGAGCTGTTTTTT,CASSYKGTGANTGELFF
.,TRBV7-2,TRBJ2-5,TRBD1,TGTGCCAGCAGCTTAGAGAAACAGGGACAGGAGACCCAGTACTTC,CASSLEKQGQETQYF
.,TRBV3-1/TRBV3-2,TRBJ2-5,.,TGTGCCAGCAGCCGTGCGGGACTCCAAGAGACCCAGTACTTC,CASSRAGLQETQYF
.,TRBV24-1,TRBJ2-1,TRBD2,TGTGCCACCAGTGAACTACTAGCGGGGGGGCGAAATGAGCAGTTCTTC,CATSELLAGGRNEQFF
.,TRBV7-9,TRBJ1-3,.,TGTGCCAGCAGCCAAATAGATCGAAACTCTGGAAACACCATATATTTT,CASSQIDRNSGNTIYF
.,TRBV16,TRBJ1-5,.,TGTGCCAGCAGCCAGGGGGGGAGCAATCAGCCCCAGCATTTT,CASSQGGSNQPQHF
.,TRBV24-1,TRBJ2-3,TRBD2,TGTGCCACCAGTGGCGAGCGGGGATTCACAGATACGCAGTATTTT,CATSGERGFTDTQYF